Following are 31 T cell receptor beta chains from one sample sequenced in a study of blood T cell repertoires in COVID-19. Generated by immunoSEQ multiplex PCR, the TCRdb table keeps only in-frame clones and is missing some. Altogether more than 200,000 clones are present, over 75% being singletons, with the ten largest covering about 0.7%. The sample consisted of peripheral blood. The source is a human donor in a cohort sampled during active COVID-19.

CDR3 amino acids: CASSLVQRKGYGYTF. The CDR3 nucleotides are TGTGCCAGCAGCTTAGTTCAGCGGAAGGGTTACGGCTACACCTTC. The chain carries TRBV7-2 and TRBJ1-2; D not resolved. In germline, CDR1 is SGHTA, CDR2 FQGNSA. V was shortened by 1 base and J by 8 bases, with 17 bases between the two germline ends. CDR3 length: 15 residues.

The genes are TRBV11-2 and TRBJ2-7, with 7 bases lining up with TRBD1. The J segment lost 3 bases and the V segment lost 5 bases, leaving 10 bases of the junction unmatched. The CDR3 has 15 residues. From germline, CDR1 is SGHAT and CDR2 FQNNGV. The CDR3 loop is CASSPGQNRYYEQYF. DNA of the CDR3: TGTGCCAGCAGCCCGGGACAGAACAGATACTACGAGCAGTACTTC.

The rearrangement uses TRBV5-1 and TRBJ2-5; 11 nucleotides agree with TRBD2. V gave up 4 bases and J gave up 2 bases; unmatched junction bases: 4. The germline V gene has CDR1 SGHRS and CDR2 YFSETQ. The length of the CDR3 is 15 residues. In DNA form, the CDR3 reads TGCGCCAGCAGCCGAAGACTAGCGGGACAAGAGACCCAGTACTTC. Translation: CASSRRLAGQETQYF.

The chain links TRBV7-2 to TRBJ2-5; TRBD1 agrees at 7 bases. The V gene's germline CDR1 is SGHTA and CDR2 FQGNSA. The V gene end was trimmed by 6 bases and the J gene end by 1 base; junction bases not matched to a gene: 5. The CDR3 has 14 amino acids. CDR3 protein: CASRLQGTQETQYF. The CDR3 DNA is TGTGCCAGCAGGTTACAGGGGACCCAAGAGACCCAGTACTTC. Full variable domain (rest looked up from reference TRBV7-2 and TRBJ2-5): GAGVSQSPSNKVTEKGKDVELRCDPISGHTALYWYRQSLGQGLEFLIYFQGNSAPDKSGLPSDRFSAERTGGSVSTLTIQRTQQEDSAVYLCASRLQGTQETQYFGPGTRLLVL.

This sequence joins TRBV12-3 or TRBV12-4 and TRBJ2-2, with TRBD2 as a possible D gene (5 bases). The CDR3 is 12 amino acids. The V end was cut by 6 bases, the J end by 6 bases, with 8 bases between. The CDR3 loop reads CASSLAPGELFF. CDR3 coding DNA: TGTGCCAGCAGCCTAGCACCCGGGGAGCTGTTTTTT.

The chain is built from TRBV5-5 and TRBJ2-1, with TRBD2 matching over 9 bases. This CDR3 spans 16 amino acids. CDR1 SGHKS and CDR2 YYEKEE come from the germline V gene (reference sequence). The ends lost 2 bases at V and 7 bases at J; junction bases unmatched: 10. The DNA of the CDR3 is TGTGCCAGCAGCTTTAGCGGGAGAGGTTCTGCGAATGAGCAGTTCTTC. The encoded protein is CASSFSGRGSANEQFF.

The chain's CDR3 is CASSRVAGGGINEQYF. The DNA of the CDR3 is TGCGCCAGCAGCCGAGTAGCGGGGGGCGGTATCAACGAGCAGTACTTC. The chain links TRBV4-3 to TRBJ2-7; 10 nucleotides align to TRBD2. The germline gives CDR1 LGHNA, CDR2 YSLEER. This CDR3 region has 16 residues. The J segment lost 5 bases and the V segment lost 4 bases, leaving 11 bases of the junction unmatched.

This rearrangement joins TRBV7-9 to TRBJ2-7; no reliable D call. Germline CDR1 SEHNR, CDR2 FQNEAQ (reference sequence). V lost 5 bases and J lost 7, with 9 bases in between. This CDR3 has 11 amino acids. The CDR3: CASSLRWEQYF. In DNA form, the CDR3 reads TGTGCCAGCAGCCTGAGGTGGGAGCAGTACTTC.

The gene calls are TRBV6-2 or TRBV6-3 and TRBJ2-7; D is uncertain. The germline V gene has CDR1 MNHEY and CDR2 SVGEGT. There are 11 residues in the CDR3. Trimming cost V 6 bases and J 3 bases, with 6 bases left between them. CDR3 protein: CASSSYYEQYF. CDR3 coding DNA: TGTGCCAGCAGCAGCTACTACGAGCAGTACTTC.

Comments on this clone: At one boundary the junction diverges from the germline segment, which might be a read error. J is TRBJ1-1 and V is TRBV19; 12 bases are shared with TRBD1. CDR1 and CDR2 from the germline V gene are LNHDA and SQIVND (reference sequence). This CDR3 is built from 15 residues. CDR3 protein: CASSTRPGQGAQADF. Written as DNA, the CDR3 is TGTGCCAGTAGTACTCGACCGGGACAGGGGGCGCAGGCGGACTTT.

CDR3: CASSQVGGLVNTEAFF. The CDR3 DNA is TGCGCCAGCAGCCAAGTTGGGGGACTTGTAAACACTGAAGCTTTCTTT. V gene TRBV4-3 combines with J gene TRBJ1-1; D is perhaps TRBD1 (5 bases). The CDR3 covers 16 residues. V was shortened by 1 base and J by 2 bases, with 14 bases between the two germline ends. The V gene's germline CDR1 is LGHNA and CDR2 YSLEER.

The V gene is TRBV5-4, the J gene TRBJ2-1; D remains ambiguous. Trimming cost V 3 bases and J 5 bases, with 3 bases left between them. The CDR3 is 11 residues long. Germline values: CDR1 SGHNT, CDR2 YYREEE (reference sequence). The DNA of the CDR3 is TGTGCCAGCAGCTCTCACAATGAGCAGTTCTTC. This translates into CASSSHNEQFF.

The CDR3: CASSQDLHEQYF. The CDR3 nucleotides read TGTGCCAGCAGCCAAGATCTACACGAGCAGTACTTC. The chain joins TRBV4-2 to TRBJ2-7; no reliable D call. This CDR3 has 12 amino acids. CDR1 is LGHNA, CDR2 YNFKEQ, per germline. Trimming removed 0 bases from V and 5 bases from J, with 5 bases in between.

This chain connects TRBV7-8 to TRBJ1-6, with a tentative D call TRBD1 (5 bases). CDR3 length: 15 residues. V lost 5 bases to trimming and J lost 10 bases, with 18 bases between them. Germline-derived CDR1 and CDR2 are SGHVS and FQNEAQ. CDR3 residues: CASSPFAGNRSPLHF. The CDR3 DNA reads as TGTGCCAGCAGCCCCTTTGCAGGGAATCGGTCACCCCTCCACTTT.

CDR3 DNA sequence: TGTGCCAGCAGCCCCAATCTGTTGAGCTCCTACAATGAGCAGTTCTTC. Protein: CASSPNLLSSYNEQFF. The genes are TRBV7-9 and TRBJ2-1; D unclear. The CDR3 is 16 residues long. V gave up 5 bases and J gave up 0 bases, with 14 bases separating them. Germline CDR1 and CDR2: SEHNR and FQNEAQ (reference sequence).

The sample holds one count of this clone. J is TRBJ2-3 and V is TRBV7-2; a weak D match, TRBD1 (6 bases). The CDR3 spans 19 residues. V dropped 1 base and J dropped 0 bases, with 20 bases sitting between them. CDR1 and CDR2 (germline): SGHTA, FQGNSA. For the CDR3, the DNA is TGTGCCAGCAGCTTAGGGGATTGGGGGCGTGCCCTTAGCACAGATACGCAGTATTTT. Encoded protein: CASSLGDWGRALSTDTQYF.

V gene TRBV6-2 or TRBV6-3 combines with J gene TRBJ1-3; 7 bases line up with TRBD1. Trimming removed 6 bases from V and 4 bases from J; junction bases left unmatched: 9. CDR1 MNHEY and CDR2 SVGEGT come from the germline V gene. The CDR3 consists of 15 residues. CDR3 sequence reads: CASSHRDSMGNTIYF. CDR3 sequence (DNA): TGTGCCAGCAGCCACCGGGACAGTATGGGAAACACCATATATTTT.

The chain employs TRBV7-9 and TRBJ1-3; D is unresolved. V lost 5 bases and J 2 bases, leaving 13 bases between the germline ends. CDR1 SEHNR and CDR2 FQNEAQ come from the germline V gene (reference sequence). This CDR3 region has 15 residues. As DNA, the CDR3 is TGTGCCAGCAGCCTCACAGCTCCGCCTGGAAACACCATATATTTT. This sequence encodes CASSLTAPPGNTIYF.

The rearrangement uses TRBV25-1 and TRBJ1-5, with 7 bases lining up with TRBD1. CDR1 is MGHDK, CDR2 SYGVNS, per germline. The CDR3 spans 15 residues. The V gene end was trimmed by 6 bases and the J gene end by 6 bases; junction bases not matched to a gene: 11. The DNA for the CDR3 is TGTGCCAGCAGGGCTGACAGGGAGGTAGTTCAGCCCCAGCATTTT. As protein: CASRADREVVQPQHF.

This clone appeared a single time. V usage is TRBV7-9 and J usage is TRBJ1-1, with no clear D. This CDR3 comprises 16 residues. V was pared by 4 bases and J by 3 bases, with 18 bases between. Germline CDR1 and CDR2: SEHNR and FQNEAQ (reference sequence). CDR3 sequence reads: CASSSRGWREYTEAFF. CDR3 nucleotides: TGTGCCAGCAGCTCTAGAGGGTGGAGGGAATACACTGAAGCTTTCTTT.

In its sample, this clone was seen a few times. The chain couples TRBV20-1 to TRBJ2-2; maybe TRBD1 (5 bases). This CDR3 contains 11 residues. The ends were cut back, 1 base at V and 8 bases at J, with 5 bases in the middle. Germline V CDR1 and CDR2: DFQATT, SNEGSKA (reference sequence). CDR3 loop: CSARGTGELFF. The DNA of the CDR3 is TGCAGTGCTAGAGGGACAGGGGAGCTGTTTTTT.

J is TRBJ1-4 and V is TRBV9; the match to TRBD1 covers 7 bases. The CDR3 spans 16 residues. Germline-derived CDR1 and CDR2 are SGDLS and YYNGEE. Trimming at V came to 4 bases and at J to 0 bases, leaving 6 bases not matched to a gene. In nucleotides, the CDR3 is TGTGCCAGCAGCCCCAACAGGGGAGCAACTAATGAAAAACTGTTTTTT. It encodes CASSPNRGATNEKLFF.

The chain recombines TRBV7-2 with TRBJ1-4; D gene uncertain. Germline V lookup: CDR1 SGHTA, CDR2 FQGNSA. The CDR3 contains 18 residues. Trimming stripped 5 bases from V and 1 base from J, with 20 bases between. The CDR3 DNA reads TGTGCCAGCAGCCCCAAACCGCGACAAGCGGTAACTAATGAAAAACTGTTTTTT. It yields the protein CASSPKPRQAVTNEKLFF. The full variable domain, completed using reference TRBV7-2 and TRBJ1-4, is GAGVSQSPSNKVTEKGKDVELRCDPISGHTALYWYRQSLGQGLEFLIYFQGNSAPDKSGLPSDRFSAERTGGSVSTLTIQRTQQEDSAVYLCASSPKPRQAVTNEKLFFGSGTQLSVL.

CDR3 residues: CASSLGTDSYEQYF. DNA of the CDR3: TGTGCCAGCAGCTTAGGGACAGACTCCTACGAGCAGTACTTC. The chain has TRBV11-2 and TRBJ2-7, with D possibly matching TRBD1 (6 bases). Trimming pared 1 base from V and 0 bases from J, leaving 7 bases between. This CDR3 region has 14 residues. The germline CDR1 and CDR2 sequences are SGHAT and FQNNGV.

This chain connects TRBV5-1 to TRBJ2-7; D is perhaps TRBD2 (6 bases). CDR1 is SGHRS, CDR2 YFSETQ, per germline. The CDR3 covers 13 residues. Between the trimmed V and J ends, which lost 2 bases and 5 bases, there was a span of 11 bases. CDR3 DNA: TGCGCCAGCAGCTTAACGGGAGTCGACGAGCAGTACTTC. Protein: CASSLTGVDEQYF.

The chain is built from TRBV7-2 and TRBJ2-7; D remains ambiguous. In germline, CDR1 is SGHTA, CDR2 FQGNSA. CDR3 size: 14 residues. V shed 0 bases and J shed 0 bases, with 6 bases lying between them. As DNA, the CDR3 is TGTGCCAGCAGCTTAGCTACTACCTCCTACGAGCAGTACTTC. Protein sequence: CASSLATTSYEQYF.

The chain joins TRBV4-1 to TRBJ1-2; D perhaps matches TRBD1 (5 bases). V was trimmed by 0 bases and J by 8 bases, leaving 13 bases between them. The germline CDR1 and CDR2 sequences are MGHRA and YSYEKL. The CDR3 covers 14 residues. The CDR3 spells CASSQDRGVGGYTF. The CDR3 nucleotides read TGCGCCAGCAGCCAAGATCGGGGGGTCGGCGGCTACACCTTC.

A word on this clone: Because it lacks the conserved phenylalanine or tryptophan at the end, this CDR3 is likely a read error. It is unclear where the CDR3 begins or ends on the DNA, so no DNA is shown, and the CDR3 is as TCRdb lists it. This chain's CDR3 is CAWSPGTAVFNFG. V gene TRBV30 combines with J gene TRBJ1-2; the DNA was not compared with TRBD1, the D call given in the table. The CDR3 region is 13 residues in length, termini included. CDR1 is GTSNPN, CDR2 SVGIG, per germline (reference sequence).

The chain joins TRBV6-6 to TRBJ1-4, with 9 bases aligning to TRBD1. Unmatched junction bases numbered 9, after V lost 5 bases and J lost 8 bases. There are 15 residues in the CDR3. Germline values: CDR1 MNHNY, CDR2 SVGAGI (reference sequence). The CDR3 coding sequence is TGTGCCAGCAGTCAGCGGGACAGGGAAAGAGAAAAACTGTTTTTT. The encoded protein is CASSQRDREREKLFF.

The rearrangement joins TRBV6-6 to TRBJ1-5, with D uncertain. V lost 5 bases and J lost 4, with 12 bases in between. The CDR3 has 14 amino acids. The germline CDR1 and CDR2 sequences are MNHNY and SVGAGI (reference sequence). The CDR3 region is CASSLDGRNQPQHF. The CDR3 coding sequence is TGTGCCAGCAGTCTGGACGGGAGGAATCAGCCCCAGCATTTT.

The V and J genes are TRBV11-2 and TRBJ2-5; 10 nucleotides align to TRBD1. The trim removed 5 bases at V and 4 bases at J, leaving 10 bases unmatched. The CDR3 contains 16 residues. Germline V gives CDR1 SGHAT, CDR2 FQNNGV. In DNA form, the CDR3 reads TGTGCCAGCAGCCAGCCGGGACAGGGGTCCGTAGAGACCCAGTACTTC. Protein sequence: CASSQPGQGSVETQYF.